The sequence of this T cell receptor (beta chain) was determined in a study of cytomegalovirus exposure and HLA in healthy donors (dated by TCRdb to about 2017). Describing the broader study: An earlier analysis of around 600 of the donors reported 250 to 300 Gb of sequence data and some 120 million unique TCR beta sequences from about 200 million T cells. In addition to the first cohort of around 670 subjects, a separate validation cohort of approximately 130 different subjects was used. The study combined high-throughput TCR immunosequencing, statistical association of individual TCRs with disease status, and machine learning to predict cytomegalovirus infection status. Class I and class II HLA loci were covered by the typing at four-digit resolution. About 280 gigabases of sequencing data and around 85 million unique TCR sequences made up an early release that covered approximately 650 HLA-typed donors. The study profiled the T cell repertoires of around 700 subjects by immunosequencing and related them to cytomegalovirus serostatus. In a later analysis, previously published TCR beta repertoires from some 640 donors were re-analyzed and high-resolution HLA genotyping was added so that TCR occurrence patterns could be studied. Across 398 genotyped donors of the cohort, an average of about 240,000 unique TCR beta nucleotide sequences per donor were sequenced, and roughly 18% of those sequences were non-productive. Rather than using new phenotypic data, the later analysis identified candidate immune exposures from TCR beta sequences and from how often those sequences occurred across donors. Typing coverage varied by locus: roughly 620-640 donors for A, B, C, DRB1 and DQB1; about 520 for DQA1; approximately 570 for DPA1; roughly 470 for DPB1. An earlier analysis of some 500 of the donors used high-throughput TCR beta sequencing to judge whether each TCR beta V gene segment behaved as functional or pseudogenic. All discovery cohort repertoires had been generated on a single sequencing platform. The study aimed to test whether cataloging public T cell receptors could reveal signatures of past pathogen exposure. Because of strong linkage in the cohort, roughly five DR-DQ haplotypes were treated as single units for association and clustering. A later genetic analysis used genome-wide SNP genotypes for about three fifths of the 666 donors, treating that subset as a discovery cohort. Donor age, sex, ethnicity and CMV serostatus were compiled alongside the repertoire data. Of the approximately 400 genotyped donors, around 81% fell in the genetic ancestry cluster associated with self-reported Caucasian donors.

The cohort comprised 670 or so healthy bone marrow donors. At the time of sampling, every cohort member was nominally healthy, though immune exposures that went unrecorded were likely present. The donor was CMV seropositive and belonged to the group of 250 to 300 seropositive cohort members. A peripheral blood sample was provided by each donor, and peripheral blood mononuclear cells were used for TCR beta sequencing. Genomic DNA extraction from the blood cell samples was performed with the Qiagen DNeasy Blood Extraction Kit. CDR1 SGHVS and CDR2 FNYEAQ were looked up in the germline V gene. The CDR3 measures 15 amino acids from cysteine to phenylalanine. Only CDR3 DNA remains: 45 bases, in frame from the first base. Deletion took 4 bases off V and 5 bases off J, with a span of 14 bases between the germline ends. Library preparation used the immunoSEQ multiplex PCR assay. For the multiplex PCR, a mixture combining 60 forward primers for TCR Vbeta segments and 13 reverse primers for TCR Jbeta segments was used. The CDR3 region of rearranged TCR beta genes was amplified from genomic DNA by a multiplex PCR assay. The Illumina HiSeq System was used to sequence the amplified TCR beta libraries as 87-base-pair reads. The source study handled its data this way. In a later analysis, tens of millions of unique TCR beta chains were counted across the approximately 670 repertoires, and roughly 9.9 million of these chains were shared by at least two donors. To remove PCR and sequencing errors, raw reads were error-corrected and collapsed into unique sequences using a nearest-neighbor algorithm that merged closely related sequences. CDR3 sequences were aligned to IMGT reference sequences to assign V, D and J gene segments. For a sequence to be retained, a match of at least six nucleotides was required to both a V gene segment and a J gene segment. A rearrangement was called productive if the CDR3 had no stop codons and remained in frame with V and J, and every other rearrangement was called non-productive. Following IMGT convention, CDR3 was defined as the stretch from the second conserved V-encoded cysteine up to the conserved J-encoded phenylalanine. The earlier analysis of 500 to 750 of the donors excluded any sequence lacking an unambiguous match to a single V gene segment. An earlier analysis of a few hundred of the donors classified V segments as functional when productive rearrangements were above 56.7% and as segregating when the standard deviation between donors was above 5%. A statistical classification framework was built for diagnosing cytomegalovirus status from the catalog of TCR beta chain sequences. V and J gene assignment, in a later analysis, came from comparing TCR nucleotide sequences with IMGT/GENE-DB human TR gene sequences. A later analysis assigned CDR3 sequences and most-parsimonious VDJ recombination scenarios with the TCRdist pipeline. A later analysis defined each TCR beta chain by its CDR3 amino acid sequence plus V-gene family, and excluded reads lacking a unique V-gene family. As a way to deal with suspected cross-contamination and a sequencing artifact, a later analysis dropped 450 to 600 nucleotide sequences that were highly shared and had low generation probability. For each public chain, a later analysis derived a clonal expansion index from normalized ranks of inferred template counts within each repertoire. Generation probabilities in a later analysis came from a VDJ recombination model fitted to out-of-frame rearrangements, and those results were checked against IGoR. A later analysis scored TCR-TCR, TCR-HLA and TCR-CMV co-occurrence with hypergeometric tests, applying a repertoire-size bias correction to TCR pairs. In a later analysis, false discovery rates were estimated by permuting HLA or CMV assignments 20 times. In a later analysis, co-occurring TCRs were grouped using DBSCAN, with TCRdist sequence similarity added in when clustering inside HLA-allele-positive subsets. Co-occurrence clustering excluded repertoires with fewer than 30,000 or more than 120,000 public chains, plus five with anomalous nucleotide sharing. TCRdb took this table from immuneACCESS and kept in-frame rearrangements with V and J called. Such tables lack part of the clones; where checked against another copy, unresolved V genes explain under half of the gap, and the rest is unexplained. V, J and clone size were drawn from that table, and D and trimming were deduced from the DNA. The sample contains more than 150,000 clones, over 70% of them found a single time. Around 3.1% of the sample rests with the top ten.

General conclusions and limits of the study: In a later analysis, HLA-associated TCR beta chains were found to be more clonally expanded and to have lower generation probabilities than equally common non-associated chains. In a later genetic analysis, a missense DCLRE1C variant was associated with V-gene and J-gene trimming of TCR beta chains, and the association was replicated in an independent cohort. Linkage disequilibrium might explain the correlated functional status among segregating V segments, but an unknown experimental factor could not be ruled out. Only TCR beta chains were sequenced in this cohort, and the absence of alpha or paired-chain data limited detectable features. The presence/absence analyses assumed that sequencing depth was roughly uniform across donors, and that assumption may not be true. It was suggested by the authors that the approach could potentially be generalized to other disease states and immunological phenotypes. When HLA alleles, especially DR and DQ, strongly co-occurred, TCR associations were difficult to assign to individual alleles. Because HLA typing was unavailable for some donors at each locus, only the typed subset was used in association tests. A group of highly shared sequence variants was considered likely to be a technical artifact of the sequencing pipeline. A further reported finding was that TCR beta sequences accurately predicted the HLA-A and HLA-B alleles for most subjects in the first cohort. According to a later analysis, parvovirus B19, influenza, CMV and Epstein-Barr virus appeared linked to several top co-occurrence clusters. In an earlier analysis of a few hundred of the donors, most TCR beta V segments were observed in productive rearrangements about 90% or about 30% of the time, broadly matching IMGT annotations. Because counts were too low, approximately 18 rarely observed V segments, including chromosome 9 orphons, were excluded from the earlier analysis of under 650 of the donors. In vitro tests confirmed that a few of the cytomegalovirus-associated TCR beta chains recognize cytomegalovirus antigens. The only immune exposure information available for the cohort was CMV serostatus. According to a later genetic analysis, donors in an Asian-associated ancestry cluster had fewer N-insertions in productive TCRs than the approximately 670-donor mean. The 87-base-pair reads could not distinguish some IMGT-functional V segments, including TRBV6-2 and TRBV6-3, so those segments were excluded. Most TCR sequences were seen in very few donors, while some public TCRs were found in many individuals. In a later analysis, the rate of TCR association differed among HLA loci, with DRB1 alleles having the most associated TCRs and HLA-C alleles having the fewest. A total of fewer than 200 TCR beta chains were listed by the study as associated with cytomegalovirus. Cytomegalovirus status was reported to be diagnosed by the classifier with high specificity and sensitivity in both the original and validation cohorts. At a false discovery rate of 0.05, a later analysis linked under 20,000 TCR beta sequences to specific HLA alleles. A later analysis found that most CMV-associated TCR beta chains appeared HLA-restricted, with HLA associations seemingly driven largely by CMV exposure.

To note about this clone: Its antigen target is currently unknown. No quality values exist for individual bases; no much larger clone is one base distant.

This clonotype was obtained from a woman between 45 and 65 years old in good health and CMV-seropositive. Material for sequencing was PBMCs. Recombination linked TRBV7-6 to TRBJ2-2; TRBD1 is possibly the D segment (5 matching bases). CDR3 reads: CASSSPREQTGELFF. The DNA sequence follows: TGTGCCAGCAGCTCACCCAGGGAACAGACCGGGGAGCTGTTTTTT.